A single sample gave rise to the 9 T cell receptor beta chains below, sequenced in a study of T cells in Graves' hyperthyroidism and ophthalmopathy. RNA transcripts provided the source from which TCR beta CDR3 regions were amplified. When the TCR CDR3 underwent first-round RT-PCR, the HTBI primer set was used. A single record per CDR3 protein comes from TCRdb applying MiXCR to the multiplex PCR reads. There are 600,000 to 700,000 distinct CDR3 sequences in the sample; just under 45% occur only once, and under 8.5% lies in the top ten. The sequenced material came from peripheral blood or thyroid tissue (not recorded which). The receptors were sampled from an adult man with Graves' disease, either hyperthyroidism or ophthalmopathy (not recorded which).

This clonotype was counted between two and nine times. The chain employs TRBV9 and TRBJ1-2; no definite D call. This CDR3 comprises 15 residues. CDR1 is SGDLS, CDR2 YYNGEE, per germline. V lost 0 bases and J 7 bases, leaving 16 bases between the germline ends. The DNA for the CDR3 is TGTGCCAGCAGCGTAGGTGCAGGCTTCCCAACTGGCTACACCTTC. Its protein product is CASSVGAGFPTGYTF. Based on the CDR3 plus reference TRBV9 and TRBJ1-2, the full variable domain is DSGVTQTPKHLITATGQRVTLRCSPRSGDLSVYWYQQSLDQGLQFLIQYYNGEERAKGNILERFSAQQFPDLHSELNLSSLELGDSALYFCASSVGAGFPTGYTFGSGTRLTVV.

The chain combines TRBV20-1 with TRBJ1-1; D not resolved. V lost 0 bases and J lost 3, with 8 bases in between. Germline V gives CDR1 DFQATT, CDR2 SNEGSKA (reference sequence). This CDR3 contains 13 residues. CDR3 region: CSARDGVHTEAFF. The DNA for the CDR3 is TGCAGTGCTAGAGATGGGGTGCACACTGAAGCTTTCTTT.

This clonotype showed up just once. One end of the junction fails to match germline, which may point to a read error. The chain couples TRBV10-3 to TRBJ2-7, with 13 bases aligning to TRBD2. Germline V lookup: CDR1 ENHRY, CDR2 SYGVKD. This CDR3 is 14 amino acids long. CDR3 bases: TGTGCCAGCAGTTTACTAGCGGGAGGGGACGAGCAGTACTTC. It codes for CASSLLAGGDEQYF.

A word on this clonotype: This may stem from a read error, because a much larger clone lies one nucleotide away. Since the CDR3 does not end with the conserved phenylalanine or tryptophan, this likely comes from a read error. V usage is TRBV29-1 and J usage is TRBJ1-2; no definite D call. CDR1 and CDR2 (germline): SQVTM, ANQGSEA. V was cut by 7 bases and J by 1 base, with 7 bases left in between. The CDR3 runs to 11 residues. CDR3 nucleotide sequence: TGCAGCGGTGGCCATAACTATGGCTACACCTCC. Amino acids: CSGGHNYGYTS.

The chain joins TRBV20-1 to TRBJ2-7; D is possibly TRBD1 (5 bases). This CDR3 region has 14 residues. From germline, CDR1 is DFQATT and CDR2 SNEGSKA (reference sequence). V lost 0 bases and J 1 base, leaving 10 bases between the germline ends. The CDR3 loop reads CSARDPTDSYEQYF. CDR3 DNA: TGCAGTGCTAGAGACCCGACAGATTCCTACGAGCAGTACTTC.

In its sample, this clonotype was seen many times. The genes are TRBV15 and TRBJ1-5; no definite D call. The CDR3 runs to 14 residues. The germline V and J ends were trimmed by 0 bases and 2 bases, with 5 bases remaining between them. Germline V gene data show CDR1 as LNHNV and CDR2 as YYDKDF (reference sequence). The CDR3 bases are TGTGCCACCAGCAGAGACAGCCGCAATCAGCCCCAGCATTTT. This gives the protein CATSRDSRNQPQHF.

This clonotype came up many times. This CDR3 is CSVRTGGTPNSPLHF. The CDR3 DNA follows: TGCAGCGTCCGGACAGGGGGAACTCCTAATTCACCCCTCCACTTT. The chain combines TRBV29-1 with TRBJ1-6; 10 positions agree with TRBD1. The length of the CDR3 is 15 residues. Trimming at V came to 6 bases and at J to 6 bases, leaving 8 bases not matched to a gene. Per the germline V gene, CDR1 is SQVTM and CDR2 is ANQGSEA.

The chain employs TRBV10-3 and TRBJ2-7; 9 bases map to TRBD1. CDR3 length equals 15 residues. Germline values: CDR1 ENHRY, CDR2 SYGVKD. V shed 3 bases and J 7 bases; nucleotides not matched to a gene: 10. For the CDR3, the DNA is TGTGCCATCAGTGACCCAGTGACAGGGGGGGATGAGCAGTACTTC. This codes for CAISDPVTGGDEQYF.

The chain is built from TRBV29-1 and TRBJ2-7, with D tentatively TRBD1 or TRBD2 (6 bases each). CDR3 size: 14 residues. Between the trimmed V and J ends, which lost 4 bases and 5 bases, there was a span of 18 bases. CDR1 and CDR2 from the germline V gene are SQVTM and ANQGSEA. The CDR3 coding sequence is TGCAGCGTTGTACGGGGGCACCGGCCGGACGAGCAGTACTTC. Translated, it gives CSVVRGHRPDEQYF.